A single sample is the source of the 26 T cell receptor beta chains below, sequenced in a study of T cells in Graves' hyperthyroidism and ophthalmopathy (dated by TCRdb to between 2019 and 2020). Library preparation employed multiplex PCR. The run used an Illumina HiSeq 2000. Amplification of TCR beta CDR3 regions was carried out from RNA transcripts. For the first round of RT-PCR on the TCR CDR3, the HTBI primer set was used together with the Qiagen OneStep RT-PCR kit. In TCRdb, the public reads were trimmed at Q25 with fastp and aligned with MiXCR, with productive beta chains retained. One record per CDR3 amino acid sequence lists the most common genes and DNA. The sample includes hundreds of thousands of distinct CDR3 sequences, with roughly 14% observed a single time. Together, the top ten hold less than 15% of the sample. Sequenced material: blood. Source of these receptors: a man between 18 and 29 years old with Graves' ophthalmopathy.

This clonotype was seen at least ten times. V usage is TRBV5-1 and J usage is TRBJ2-1; possibly TRBD1 for D (5 bases). The germline V and J ends were trimmed by 0 bases and 0 bases, with 10 bases remaining between them. CDR3 length: 16 amino acids. Germline V gene lookup returns CDR1 SGHRS and CDR2 YFSETQ. DNA for the CDR3: TGCGCCAGCAGCTTGGAGGGCGACAGCTCCTACAATGAGCAGTTCTTC. Its translation: CASSLEGDSSYNEQFF.

This clonotype was observed a few times. The chain links TRBV14 to TRBJ2-1; D might be TRBD1 (6 bases). With 2 bases removed from V and 4 bases from J, the gap between germline ends came to 12 bases. Germline assignment: CDR1 SGHDN and CDR2 FVKESK. The CDR3 runs 15 residues. The DNA of the CDR3 is TGTGCCAGCAGCCAACAGGGGTGGGGTTACAATGAGCAGTTCTTC. Translated, it gives CASSQQGWGYNEQFF.

This clonotype was recorded many times. The V call is TRBV11-3, the J call TRBJ2-3; D is unclear. Trimming removed 1 base at V and 6 bases at J, with 8 bases between. CDR3 size: 13 residues. Germline lookup yields CDR1 SGHNT and CDR2 YENEEA. This CDR3 is CASSLGNSDTQYF. CDR3 bases: TGTGCCAGCAGCTTAGGTAATTCCGATACGCAGTATTTT.

This clonotype occurred many times. This chain joins TRBV7-2 and TRBJ1-2; D might be TRBD1 (5 bases). Germline V CDR1 and CDR2: SGHTA, FQGNSA. V was cut by 4 bases and J by 7 bases, with 16 bases left in between. The CDR3 is 14 amino acids. The CDR3: CASSYDPGSAGYTF. As DNA, the CDR3 is TGTGCCAGCAGCTATGACCCAGGGTCCGCTGGCTACACCTTC.

Many counts were recorded for this clonotype. The chain couples TRBV27 to TRBJ2-7; TRBD2 matches at 14 bases. The CDR3 is 14 amino acids. J lost 6 bases, V lost 6 bases, and 4 bases had no gene match. Germline V gene lookup returns CDR1 MNHEY and CDR2 SMNVEV (reference sequence). CDR3 sequence reads: CASRPGLAGAEQYF. In nucleotides, the CDR3 is TGTGCCAGCAGACCGGGACTAGCGGGAGCCGAGCAGTACTTC.

This clonotype appeared many times. The J gene is TRBJ2-3, the V gene TRBV11-3, with 9 bases fitting TRBD2. J lost 4 bases, V lost 3 bases, and 8 bases had no gene match. Germline CDR1 SGHNT, CDR2 YENEEA. The CDR3 sequence is 16 residues long. The CDR3 sequence is CASSFWREGGPDTQYF. The DNA of the CDR3 is TGTGCCAGCAGCTTCTGGCGGGAGGGCGGTCCAGATACGCAGTATTTT.

At least ten counts were recorded for this clonotype. The gene calls are TRBV7-9 and TRBJ1-5; the match to TRBD1 covers 7 bases. After removal of 1 base from V and 0 bases from J, the junction contained 0 bases not matched to a gene. Germline CDR1 reads SEHNR; CDR2 reads FQNEAQ (reference sequence). CDR3 length equals 15 residues. As DNA, the CDR3 is TGTGCCAGCAGCTTAGGGGACAGTAGCAATCAGCCCCAGCATTTT. It yields the protein CASSLGDSSNQPQHF.

The chain carries TRBV4-2 and TRBJ2-7; 11 bases line up with TRBD2. This CDR3 region has 17 residues. V lost 0 bases to trimming and J lost 2 bases; unmatched junction nucleotides: 6. Germline V CDR1 and CDR2: LGHNA, YNFKEQ. CDR3 DNA sequence: TGTGCCAGCAGCCAAGATCCCCTAGCGGGAGGACCCTACGAGCAGTACTTC. Protein sequence: CASSQDPLAGGPYEQYF.

This clonotype has at least ten counts. This chain links TRBV27 with TRBJ2-2; perhaps TRBD1 as D (5 bases). The CDR3 contains 15 residues. The germline V gene has CDR1 MNHEY and CDR2 SMNVEV (reference sequence). V dropped 3 bases and J dropped 3 bases, with 11 bases sitting between them. CDR3 in amino acids: CASSFTDIYTGELFF. CDR3 coding DNA: TGTGCCAGCAGTTTCACGGACATCTACACCGGGGAGCTGTTTTTT.

This clonotype has ten or more counts. The chain employs TRBV20-1 and TRBJ2-2; 9 nucleotides line up with TRBD2. V lost 3 bases to trimming and J lost 2 bases; unmatched junction nucleotides: 4. Germline V gives CDR1 DFQATT, CDR2 SNEGSKA (reference sequence). The CDR3 runs to 15 residues. The CDR3 DNA follows: TGCAGTGCTAGTCGACTAGCGGATAACACCGGGGAGCTGTTTTTT. Its translation: CSASRLADNTGELFF.

A few counts support this clonotype. This chain links TRBV13 with TRBJ2-1; D remains ambiguous. With 0 bases removed from V and 4 bases from J, the gap between germline ends came to 7 bases. The CDR3 length is 14 residues. The germline gives CDR1 PRHDT, CDR2 FYEKMQ (reference sequence). CDR3 nucleotide sequence: TGTGCCAGCAGCTTAGGGCCGGGTTACAATGAGCAGTTCTTC. Translation gives CASSLGPGYNEQFF.

The chain employs TRBV11-3 and TRBJ1-6; D might be TRBD1 (5 bases). V was shortened by 5 bases and J by 13 bases, with 15 bases between the two germline ends. The CDR3 runs to 13 residues. Germline CDR1 is SGHNT and CDR2 is YENEEA. CDR3 sequence: CASSIYRTEPLHF. The CDR3 region has the DNA TGTGCCAGCAGCATATACAGGACCGAGCCCCTCCACTTT.

This clonotype was seen ten or more times. This chain joins TRBV5-4 and TRBJ2-5; unclear D gene. Trimming pared 0 bases from V and 2 bases from J, leaving 8 bases between. The CDR3 sequence is 14 residues long. Germline V gene lookup returns CDR1 SGHNT and CDR2 YYREEE (reference sequence). The CDR3 sequence: CASSLVLQQETQYF. In nucleotides, the CDR3 is TGTGCCAGCAGCTTGGTCTTACAGCAAGAGACCCAGTACTTC. The whole variable domain, filled in from reference TRBV5-4 and TRBJ2-5, reads ETGVTQSPTHLIKTRGQQVTLRCSSQSGHNTVSWYQQALGQGPQFIFQYYREEENGRGNFPPRFSGLQFPNYSSELNVNALELDDSALYLCASSLVLQQETQYFGPGTRLLVL.

This clonotype came up many times. The J gene is TRBJ1-5, the V gene TRBV2, with D uncertain. V lost 0 bases and J 9 bases, leaving 12 bases between the germline ends. The CDR3 extends over 14 amino acids. Germline V CDR1 and CDR2: SNHLY, FYNNEI. The CDR3 DNA is TGTGCCAGCAGTGAAGCGGGCCTAGCGCTGCCCCAGCATTTT. As protein: CASSEAGLALPQHF.

This clonotype was seen repeatedly, ten times or more. The J gene is TRBJ2-3, the V gene TRBV11-1; D is undetermined. The V end lost 5 bases, the J end lost 2 bases, and 11 bases lay between the germline ends. The CDR3 consists of 14 residues. The germline V gene has CDR1 SGHAT and CDR2 FQDESV (reference sequence). The CDR3 reads CASSPAIITDTQYF. DNA of the CDR3: TGTGCCAGCAGCCCAGCCATAATCACAGATACGCAGTATTTT.

This clonotype showed up many times. The J gene is TRBJ1-4, the V gene TRBV5-1; D unresolved. V was clipped by 7 bases and J by 0 bases, with 10 bases between them. This CDR3 contains 14 residues. CDR1 is SGHRS and CDR2 is YFSETQ in the germline V gene. The CDR3 reads CASAPRATNEKLFF. The CDR3 nucleotides are TGCGCCAGCGCCCCTAGGGCAACTAATGAAAAACTGTTTTTT.

This clonotype was seen ten or more times. The gene calls are TRBV7-9 and TRBJ2-7; TRBD1 aligns across 8 bases. V lost 4 bases and J lost 0; bases outside the gene matches: 5. In germline, CDR1 is SEHNR, CDR2 FQNEAQ (reference sequence). This CDR3 comprises 15 residues. CDR3 in DNA: TGTGCCAGCAGCTACAGGGGGTCTTACTCCTACGAGCAGTACTTC. Its protein product is CASSYRGSYSYEQYF.

The rearrangement joins TRBV29-1 to TRBJ1-2; D ambiguous. CDR1 and CDR2 from the germline V gene are SQVTM and ANQGSEA. This CDR3 spans 11 amino acids. The V end was cut by 2 bases, the J end by 7 bases, with 8 bases between. CDR3 amino acids: CSVEKGIGYTF. The CDR3 DNA reads TGCAGCGTTGAAAAGGGCATTGGCTACACCTTC.

This clonotype has a handful of counts. The chain recombines TRBV7-9 with TRBJ2-7; D gene unclear. The CDR3 extends over 14 amino acids. The V end lost 5 bases, the J end lost 7 bases, and 18 bases lay between the germline ends. CDR1 and CDR2 (germline): SEHNR, FQNEAQ (reference sequence). The CDR3 reads CASSPHKDLSEQYF. In nucleotides, the CDR3 is TGTGCCAGCAGCCCCCACAAGGACCTGAGTGAGCAGTACTTC.

This clonotype was found many times. The DNA of the CDR3 is TGTGCCAGCAGTCGACAGGGGGCCCGGCCGAGTGAAAAACTGTTTTTT. It translates to CASSRQGARPSEKLFF. The V call is TRBV2, the J call TRBJ1-4, with 10 bases lining up with TRBD1. V lost 5 bases and J lost 7; bases outside the gene matches: 10. The CDR3 covers 16 residues. Germline loops: CDR1 SNHLY, CDR2 FYNNEI.

This clonotype was seen many times. The rearrangement uses TRBV9 and TRBJ2-4; D is unresolved. The CDR3 spans 15 residues. Germline loops: CDR1 SGDLS, CDR2 YYNGEE. Trimming shortened V by 0 bases and J by 0 bases, and 7 bases separated the two germline ends. As DNA, the CDR3 is TGTGCCAGCAGCGTAGTGGGTTCAGCCAAAAACATTCAGTACTTC. Amino acids: CASSVVGSAKNIQYF.

This clonotype was recorded at least ten times. The V gene is TRBV6-2 or TRBV6-3, the J gene TRBJ2-5; a possible D gene is TRBD2 (6 bases). The CDR3 is made up of 13 amino acids. The V end was cut by 6 bases, the J end by 5 bases, with 13 bases between. Germline lookup yields CDR1 MNHEY and CDR2 SVGEGT. The CDR3 region has the DNA TGTGCCAGCAGACCTCAAGGAGGGGAGACCCAGTACTTC. Its translation: CASRPQGGETQYF.

The chain couples TRBV11-3 to TRBJ1-1, with 8 nucleotides matching TRBD1. This CDR3 is built from 13 residues. The germline gives CDR1 SGHNT, CDR2 YENEEA. V was clipped by 6 bases and J by 10 bases; unmatched bases: 10. CDR3 sequence: CASSPGTGLSAFF. As DNA, the CDR3 is TGTGCCAGCAGTCCCGGGACAGGTCTCTCAGCTTTCTTT. Based on the CDR3 plus reference TRBV11-3 and TRBJ1-1, the full variable domain is EAGVVQSPRYKIIEKKQPVAFWCNPISGHNTLYWYLQNLGQGPELLIRYENEEAVDDSQLPKDRFSAERLKGVDSTLKIQPAELGDSAVYLCASSPGTGLSAFFGQGTRLTVV.

This clonotype was found a few times. This chain uses TRBV9 with TRBJ1-1; perhaps TRBD1 as D (5 bases). There are 14 residues in the CDR3. Between the trimmed V and J ends, which lost 0 bases and 4 bases, there was a span of 10 bases. Germline V lookup: CDR1 SGDLS, CDR2 YYNGEE. CDR3 nucleotides: TGTGCCAGCAGCGTAGATGGGGGGTCCACTGAAGCTTTCTTT. Translated, it gives CASSVDGGSTEAFF.

This clonotype was observed a few times. The chain combines TRBV9 with TRBJ1-3, with a weak D call TRBD1 (5 bases). The length of the CDR3 is 15 residues. V was shortened by 4 bases and J by 0 bases, with 11 bases between the two germline ends. CDR1 is SGDLS and CDR2 is YYNGEE in the germline V gene. The CDR3 loop is CASSRTPDSGNTIYF. CDR3 DNA sequence: TGTGCCAGCAGCCGGACACCCGACTCTGGAAACACCATATATTTT.

V gene TRBV29-1 combines with J gene TRBJ1-2; no clear D gene. Trimming cost V 3 bases and J 6 bases, with 11 bases left between them. Germline V lookup: CDR1 SQVTM, CDR2 ANQGSEA. This CDR3 spans 12 amino acids. The CDR3 spells CSVDSLNDGYTF. The DNA of the CDR3 is TGCAGCGTTGACTCATTGAACGATGGCTACACCTTC.